The rows below give T cell receptor beta chains drawn from one sample of a study of blood T cell repertoires in COVID-19. The protocol was immunoSEQ multiplex PCR, while the TCRdb copy is restricted to in-frame clones and leaves out a portion. The table records 200,000 to 250,000 clones, 65% to 90% of them present only once. The source material was peripheral blood. The source of these receptors is a woman in her sixties or seventies with acute or convalescent COVID-19. Each CDR3 is given with its conserved first and last residue. D genes are given only for firm matches. Where a row states a size, it is once, few, many or the class of an expanded clone; other rows omit it.

TRBD1	few	TRBV9	TRBJ1-1	TGTGCCAGCAGCGTATCCCCAGGGGGCCCAACTGAAGCTTTCTTT	CASSVSPGGPTEAFF
-	-	TRBV27	TRBJ2-7	TGTGCCAGCAGTATGACAGGTCCCTCCTACGAGCAGTACTTC	CASSMTGPSYEQYF
TRBD2	-	TRBV4-3	TRBJ2-7	TGCGCCAGCAGCCAAACCCAGCGGGGGGGTCCCTACGAGCAGTACTTC	CASSQTQRGGPYEQYF
-	-	TRBV28	TRBJ2-7	TGTGCCAGCAGTTTGGTGGGGCTATTTTACGAGCAGTACTTC	CASSLVGLFYEQYF
-	-	TRBV30	TRBJ1-3	TGTGCCTGGAGTGTTATGGGGGCGACTGGAAACACCATATATTTT	CAWSVMGATGNTIYF
TRBD2	-	TRBV6-5	TRBJ2-1	TGTGCCAGCCGGCAGGACGGACTAGCCCCTAATGAGCAGTTCTTC	CASRQDGLAPNEQFF
TRBD1	-	TRBV29-1	TRBJ1-1	TGCAGCGTTGGTGAAGACAGGGTTGAAGCTTTCTTT	CSVGEDRVEAFF
TRBD1	-	TRBV7-2	TRBJ1-1	TGTGCCAGCAGCCCTCCGACAGGGATTGAAGCTTTCTTT	CASSPPTGIEAFF
TRBD2	-	TRBV5-1	TRBJ2-3	TGCGCCAGCAGCTTGGAGGCGGGGGTCGGCACAGATACGCAGTATTTT	CASSLEAGVGTDTQYF
TRBD1	-	TRBV19	TRBJ1-6	TGTGCCAGTAGTCCCCCCCGACAGGGGGCGAAACAAAATTCACCCCTCCACTTT	CASSPPRQGAKQNSPLHF
TRBD1	-	TRBV4-2	TRBJ2-7	TGTGCCAGCAGCCAAGGCAGACAGGGGACCCACGAGCAGTACTTC	CASSQGRQGTHEQYF
-	few	TRBV5-4	TRBJ1-5	TGTGCCAGCAGCTCCGCGGGGGACAATCAGCCCCAGCATTTT	CASSSAGDNQPQHF
-	-	TRBV4-2	TRBJ1-2	TGTGCCAGCAGCCAAGAGGGGGGGCAAGAAAGGGATGGCTACACCTTC	CASSQEGGQERDGYTF
-	-	TRBV30	TRBJ2-6	TGTGCCTGGACAGGATACTCTGGGGCCAACGTCCTGACTTTC	CAWTGYSGANVLTF
TRBD1	-	TRBV19	TRBJ2-5	TGTGCCAGTAGTATAGGGGGACAGGGGGCAGAGACCCAGTACTTC	CASSIGGQGAETQYF
-	-	TRBV10-1	TRBJ1-1	TGCGCCAGCAGTGACAACAGGGTTGTGGATAATGATGAAGCTTTCTTT	CASSDNRVVDNDEAFF
-	-	TRBV12-5	TRBJ1-1	TGTGCTAGTGGTTTGGGATCTGGGAGAACTGAAGCTTTCTTT	CASGLGSGRTEAFF
-	-	TRBV28	TRBJ1-3	TGTGCCAGCAGTTTAATGCTCGGGGGCTCTGGAAACACCATATATTTT	CASSLMLGGSGNTIYF
TRBD2	-	TRBV14	TRBJ2-1	TGTGCCAGCAGACCTGCTAGCGGGGGGTCCCGTTACAATGAGCAGTTCTTC	CASRPASGGSRYNEQFF
TRBD1	-	TRBV5-3	TRBJ1-4	TGTGCCAGAAGCGATCAGGGGGCGCCCAGTGAAAAACTGTTTTTT	CARSDQGAPSEKLFF
TRBD1	-	TRBV19	TRBJ1-4	TGTGCCAGCCGGCAGGGGGCGCGGGTCTTAAATGAAAAACTGTTTTTT	CASRQGARVLNEKLFF
-	-	TRBV11-2	TRBJ2-7	TGTGCCAGCAGCTTGGCCCAGGGGCGCGAGCAGTACTTC	CASSLAQGREQYF
TRBD2	-	TRBV24-1	TRBJ2-5	TGTGCCACCAGTGATTCCGATCGGACTAGCGGGGTGGAAGAGACCCAGTACTTC	CATSDSDRTSGVEETQYF
-	-	TRBV7-2	TRBJ1-4	TGTGCCAGCAGCTTTCAGGGTACCATCAATGAAAAACTGTTTTTT	CASSFQGTINEKLFF
-	once	TRBV27	TRBJ2-7	TGTGCCAGCAGAACAGGGCCCTCCGAGCAGTACTTC	CASRTGPSEQYF
-	-	TRBV30	TRBJ1-2	TGTGCCTGTCGGCCGGGAGCAAGAAACTATGGCTACACCTTC	CACRPGARNYGYTF
TRBD1	-	TRBV6-5	TRBJ1-5	TGTGCCAGCAGACCCGGGACAGGGGCACAACAGCCCCAGCATTTT	CASRPGTGAQQPQHF
TRBD1	-	TRBV4-1	TRBJ1-1	TGCGCCAGCAGCCAACCGACAGGGGATTGGGGTGAAGCTTTCTTT	CASSQPTGDWGEAFF
TRBD2	-	TRBV5-5	TRBJ2-2	TGTGCCAGCAGCGGCAGCGGGGTGAACACCGGGGAGCTGTTTTTT	CASSGSGVNTGELFF
TRBD1	few	TRBV5-1	TRBJ2-1	TGCGCCAGCAGTTTGGGGACAGGGACAGGGGTGAATGAGCAGTTCTTC	CASSLGTGTGVNEQFF
-	-	TRBV2	TRBJ2-3	TGTGCCAGCAGTGTCTGGGCAGGGGCGCCGAAAGATACGCAGTATTTT	CASSVWAGAPKDTQYF
-	-	TRBV7-2	TRBJ1-5	TGTGCCAGCAGCTTAGTGGGGGCTGGCTATCAGCCCCAGCATTTT	CASSLVGAGYQPQHF
TRBD1	-	TRBV2	TRBJ1-3	TGTGCCAGCAGCGAAGGGACAGCCGTCTCTGGAAACACCATATATTTT	CASSEGTAVSGNTIYF
-	once	TRBV19	TRBJ2-7	TGTGCCAGTAGTATAGGGAGAGGGGGCTCCTACGAGCAGTACTTC	CASSIGRGGSYEQYF
TRBD1	-	TRBV5-1	TRBJ1-4	TGCGCCAGCAGCGTCGGACAGGTCCCTAATGAAAAACTGTTTTTT	CASSVGQVPNEKLFF
-	-	TRBV6-5	TRBJ1-5	TGTGCCAGCAACGGACAGATTAATCAGCCCCAGCATTTT	CASNGQINQPQHF
TRBD1	-	TRBV3-1/TRBV3-2	TRBJ1-2	TGTGCCAGCAGCCCGCGGACAGGGTATTATGGCTACACCTTC	CASSPRTGYYGYTF
TRBD2	-	TRBV7-7	TRBJ2-3	TGTGCCAGCAGCATTAGCGGGTACACAGATACGCAGTATTTT	CASSISGYTDTQYF
TRBD2	-	TRBV5-6	TRBJ2-1	TGTGCCAGCAGCTTCCCTCAGCGGGGGGGCTGGAATGAGCAGTTCTTC	CASSFPQRGGWNEQFF
-	-	TRBV7-8	TRBJ1-5	TGTGCCAGCAGCTTCCAGTTTAGCAATCAGCCCCAGCATTTT	CASSFQFSNQPQHF
TRBD1	-	TRBV6-5	TRBJ1-2	TGTGCCAGCAAGGGAGGGGGACAGGTTTATGGCTACACCTTC	CASKGGGQVYGYTF
TRBD1	once	TRBV11-2	TRBJ1-3	TGTGCCAGCAGCTTCTTCGGACAGGCGAGCCATGAAAACACCATATATTTT	CASSFFGQASHENTIYF
TRBD1	-	TRBV19	TRBJ1-5	TGTGCCAGTAGCCGGACAGGGCCTAATCAGCCCCAGCATTTT	CASSRTGPNQPQHF
TRBD2	-	TRBV20-1	TRBJ2-7	TGCAGTGCTAGTTTTCTAGCGGGGTACGAGCAGTACTTC	CSASFLAGYEQYF
-	-	TRBV28	TRBJ1-1	TGTGCCAGCAGTTTTGAGGGATATTTAAACACTGAAGCTTTCTTT	CASSFEGYLNTEAFF
-	once	TRBV5-1	TRBJ1-3	TGCGCCAGCAGCTTCGGGGGGGACCTCTCTGGAAACACCATATATTTT	CASSFGGDLSGNTIYF
-	-	TRBV7-9	TRBJ1-1	TGTGCCAGCAGCACAAACAGGGAAACTTTCTTT	CASSTNRETFF
TRBD2	-	TRBV5-1	TRBJ2-7	TGCGCCAGCAGCTTGCGACTAGCGGGGGACTTCTCCTACGAGCAGTACTTC	CASSLRLAGDFSYEQYF
TRBD1	-	TRBV7-2	TRBJ2-5	TGTGCCAGCAGCTTCGGGACAGCAGAGACCCAGTACTTC	CASSFGTAETQYF
TRBD2	few	TRBV2	TRBJ2-7	TGTGCCAGCAGTGTACGGGGAGGGGGAGCGGGGGGTCCCTACGAGCAGTACTTC	CASSVRGGGAGGPYEQYF
TRBD1	-	TRBV18	TRBJ1-2	TGTGCCAGCTCACCACGGACAGGGTTCTATGGCTACACCTTC	CASSPRTGFYGYTF
-	once	TRBV12-3/TRBV12-4	TRBJ1-2	TGTGCCAGCAGTGTAGGACAGAGGGGGGGCTACACCTTC	CASSVGQRGGYTF
TRBD1	many	TRBV9	TRBJ2-3	TGTGCCAGCAGCGTGACCCCGGGACAGGGGTCTAGCACAGATACGCAGTATTTT	CASSVTPGQGSSTDTQYF